The rows below give T cell receptor beta chains drawn from one sample of a study of shared clonotypes between healthy human individuals. Clones were read by immunoSEQ multiplex PCR, and TCRdb kept only the in-frame ones, dropping some. In the table there are around 1.4 million clones, less than 99% of which are singletons. The sequencing sample was made of naive CD4+ T cells sorted from blood. These receptors came from a man between 25 and 39 years old in good health. CDR3s include the opening cysteine and the closing phenylalanine or tryptophan. D genes are given only for firm matches. Some rows mark clone size as missing; the rest say once, few, many or name a class of expanded clone.

clone_size	v_call	j_call	d_call	cdr3_nt	cdr3_aa
once	TRBV25-1	TRBJ2-2	-	TGTGCCAGCCGAAACACCGGGGAGCTGTTTTTT	CASRNTGELFF
-	TRBV4-1	TRBJ1-5	-	TGCGCCAGCAGCCAAAGATTTGGCGGGGAGGTAAGGAATCAGCCCCAGCATTTT	CASSQRFGGEVRNQPQHF
-	TRBV5-4	TRBJ2-5	-	TGTGCCAGCAGCCCTTCGGGACAAGGGGGGACCCAGTACTTC	CASSPSGQGGTQYF
-	TRBV7-2	TRBJ2-7	-	TGTGCCAGCAGACATACCGGGGCAGGGGGGATCTACGAGCAGTACTTC	CASRHTGAGGIYEQYF
-	TRBV18	TRBJ2-7	TRBD1	TGTGCCAGCTCACCGTCGGGACAGGGGGCCTACGAGCAGTACTTC	CASSPSGQGAYEQYF
-	TRBV25-1	TRBJ1-1	-	TGTGCCAGCAGTTGGGCAGGGGCGGCTGAAGCTTTCTTT	CASSWAGAAEAFF
-	TRBV5-1	TRBJ2-1	-	TGCGCCAGCAATGGACTTGACAGCTCCCCGTACAATGAGCAGTTCTTC	CASNGLDSSPYNEQFF
-	TRBV2	TRBJ2-1	TRBD2	TGTGCCAGCGGTGGACTAGCGGGAGGTAGTGAGCAGTTCTTC	CASGGLAGGSEQFF
-	TRBV29-1	TRBJ1-1	TRBD1	TGCAGCGTGGATAGGACAGGGATGAACACTGAAGCTTTCTTT	CSVDRTGMNTEAFF
-	TRBV4-1	TRBJ2-3	-	TGCGCCAGCAGCCAAGATAGGGACTCACATACGCAGTATTTT	CASSQDRDSHTQYF
-	TRBV5-1	TRBJ2-2	-	TGCGCCAGCAGCGCAGGTGGGACCGGGGAGCTGTTTTTT	CASSAGGTGELFF
-	TRBV27	TRBJ1-5	-	TGTGCCAGCAGTCCTGGTTCGGACGGTAGCAATCAGCCCCAGCATTTT	CASSPGSDGSNQPQHF
-	TRBV7-3	TRBJ1-3	-	TGTGCCAGCAGCTTAGGTCCTCATGTCTCTGGAAACACCATATATTTT	CASSLGPHVSGNTIYF
-	TRBV19	TRBJ2-3	TRBD2	TGTGCCAGTAGCCTGACTAGCGGGAGGGCAAATACGCAGTATTTT	CASSLTSGRANTQYF
-	TRBV6-1	TRBJ2-6	-	TGTGCCACGGACCCGGGGGCCAACGTCCTGACTTTC	CATDPGANVLTF
-	TRBV5-1	TRBJ2-2	TRBD1	TGCGCCAGCAGCTGGACGGGACAGGGAACCACCGGGGAGCTGTTTTTT	CASSWTGQGTTGELFF
-	TRBV6-6	TRBJ1-1	-	TGTGCCAGCAGTTACTCAGGGTTGAACACTGAAGCTTTCTTT	CASSYSGLNTEAFF
-	TRBV5-1	TRBJ2-3	TRBD2	TGCGCCAGCAGCTTGGTAGCGGGAGGGCAAGATACGCAGTATTTT	CASSLVAGGQDTQYF
-	TRBV19	TRBJ2-1	TRBD2	TGTGCCAGTAGCCGGACTAGCGGGAGGGTGGACAATGAGCAGTTCTTC	CASSRTSGRVDNEQFF
few	TRBV6-5	TRBJ1-5	TRBD1	TGTGCCAGCAGTTACTCCCGGACAGGCGACCAGCCCCAGCATTTT	CASSYSRTGDQPQHF
-	TRBV5-1	TRBJ2-5	-	TGCGCCAGCAGCTTGGGAGTCGGGAGCGAGGAGACCCAGTACTTC	CASSLGVGSEETQYF
-	TRBV6-1	TRBJ1-4	-	TGTGCCAGCAGTGAAGCGCGAGTACCGAGTGGGCAGATTAATGAAAAACTGTTTTTT	CASSEARVPSGQINEKLFF
-	TRBV20-1	TRBJ1-3	-	TGCAGTGCTCAGACTGGAAACACCATATATTTT	CSAQTGNTIYF
-	TRBV6-1	TRBJ2-7	TRBD1	TGTGCCAGCAGTGAAATAAGCGGGACAGGGATGAGCGAGCAGTACTTC	CASSEISGTGMSEQYF
-	TRBV19	TRBJ2-3	-	TGTGCCAGTACAGAGGGCACAGATACGCAGTATTTT	CASTEGTDTQYF
-	TRBV7-6	TRBJ2-7	-	TGTGCCAGCAGCTCGGCGAGCTACGAGCAGTACTTC	CASSSASYEQYF
-	TRBV9	TRBJ2-3	TRBD2	TGTGCCAGCAGCGTAGCAGCGGGAGTAAGGCAGTATTTT	CASSVAAGVRQYF
once	TRBV6-5	TRBJ1-5	-	TGTGCCAGCAGTGAAATTAGGGATCAGCCCCAGCATTTT	CASSEIRDQPQHF
-	TRBV11-2	TRBJ2-5	-	TGTGCCAGCAGCTTAGACTTGGGTAGCCAAGAGACCCAGTACTTC	CASSLDLGSQETQYF
-	TRBV5-1	TRBJ2-7	-	TGCGCCAGCAGAGGTAGGGACGAGCAGTACTTC	CASRGRDEQYF
-	TRBV19	TRBJ2-7	-	TGTGCCAGTAGTAGACAGAAATTCTACGAGCAGTACTTC	CASSRQKFYEQYF
-	TRBV18	TRBJ1-3	-	TGTGCCAGCTCACCGGATCGGGCTAACTCTGGAAACACCATATATTTT	CASSPDRANSGNTIYF
-	TRBV15	TRBJ2-4	-	TGTGCCACCAGCAGAGGGGACACTGAGGGAGTTCAGTACTTC	CATSRGDTEGVQYF